The 9 T cell receptor beta chains presented below share a single source sample, sequenced in a study of regulatory T cells in long-lasting Graves disease listed by TCRdb under 2021. In the paper's terms, the time point label means: newly diagnosed GD, antithyroid drugs for less than 3 months. RNA was extracted from PBMCs in TRIzol for both TCR sequencing and RNA sequencing. Libraries were built with multiplex PCR. These reads were obtained on an Illumina HiSeq 4000. CDR3 regions were amplified by Arm-PCR with iRepertoire HTBI primers to construct TCR beta libraries. The raw public reads went through TCRdb reprocessing: fastp at Q25, MiXCR clone calling, in-frame beta chains kept. Duplicate CDR3 protein sequences are folded into a single record with the most common DNA and genes. This sample is represented by approximately 350,000 distinct CDR3 sequences; over 15% of them were singletons. Less than 35% of the sample comes from the top ten.

This sample was also put to use in a study of T cells in Graves' hyperthyroidism and ophthalmopathy.

The source material was peripheral blood mononuclear cells (PBMCs), sampled at new diagnosis, from a patient treated with antithyroid drugs. The receptors come from a man aged 35 to 55 with Graves disease. Donor details come from another sample of the same person, matched by shared clones.

This clonotype was seen only a few times. The J gene is TRBJ2-1, the V gene TRBV9; D perhaps matches TRBD1 (5 bases). The J call may not be correct, given that the DNA end is closer to TRBJ2-5. Germline V lookup: CDR1 SGDLS, CDR2 YYNGEE. CDR3 size: 15 residues. For the CDR3, the DNA is TGTGCCAGCAGCCCCACCCCTACAGGAGAAGAGACCCAGTACTTC. Translating gives CASSPTPTGEETQYF.

This chain uses TRBV4-2 with TRBJ1-1; 11 bases align to TRBD1. The length of the CDR3 is 14 residues. The germline CDR1 and CDR2 sequences are LGHNA and YNFKEQ. Trimming cost V 3 bases and J 3 bases; bases outside gene matches: 0. CDR3 bases: TGTGCCAGCAGCCAGGACAGGGGGCACACTGAAGCTTTCTTT. This codes for CASSQDRGHTEAFF.

This clonotype was seen repeatedly, ten times or more. CDR3 protein: CSARQQFTGANVLTF. The DNA for the CDR3 is TGCAGTGCTAGACAACAGTTTACTGGGGCCAACGTCCTGACTTTC. The chain combines TRBV20-1 with TRBJ2-6; D not resolved. Trimming removed 2 bases at V and 2 bases at J, with 10 bases between. In germline, CDR1 is DFQATT, CDR2 SNEGSKA (reference sequence). The CDR3 sequence is 15 residues long.

This clonotype has a count of ten or more. The chain joins TRBV6-1 to TRBJ1-6; 8 nucleotides agree with TRBD1. V dropped 7 bases and J dropped 10; count of bases not matched to a gene: 9. The germline V gene encodes CDR1 MNHNS and CDR2 SASEGT. This CDR3 spans 14 amino acids. CDR3 DNA sequence: TGTGCCAGCATTAAGGACAGGGTAGGATCACCCCTCCACTTT. It yields the protein CASIKDRVGSPLHF.

This clonotype was found many times. This chain links TRBV30 with TRBJ1-5; 7 nucleotides match TRBD1. Germline V gene sequence: CDR1 GTSNPN, CDR2 SVGIG (reference sequence). The CDR3 length is 13 residues. V dropped 1 base and J dropped 5; count of bases not matched to a gene: 2. This chain's CDR3 is CAWSGQGYQPQHF. CDR3 nucleotides: TGTGCCTGGAGTGGACAGGGTTATCAGCCCCAGCATTTT.

A word on this clonotype: One end of the junction varies from germline; a read error may be responsible. The chain couples TRBV6-2 or TRBV6-3 to TRBJ2-7; D may be TRBD1 (5 bases). The germline gives CDR1 MNHEY, CDR2 SVGEGT. The CDR3 runs to 15 residues. CDR3 amino acids: CASSDSSDITYEQYF. Written as DNA, the CDR3 is TGTGCCAGCAGTGACTCCTCGGACATCACCTACGAGCAGTACTTC.

Ten or more counts support this clonotype. The V and J genes are TRBV2 and TRBJ1-2; tentatively, D is TRBD1 (5 bases). V gave up 8 bases and J gave up 3 bases, with 10 bases separating them. This CDR3 has 12 residues. Per the germline V gene, CDR1 is SNHLY and CDR2 is FYNNEI. The CDR3 loop is CASDRRDYGYTF. As DNA, the CDR3 is TGTGCCAGCGATCGCAGGGACTATGGCTACACCTTC.

This clonotype was counted many times. This sequence joins TRBV7-2 and TRBJ2-2; D not resolved. From germline, CDR1 is SGHTA and CDR2 FQGNSA. There are 14 residues in the CDR3. The V end was cut by 1 base, the J end by 1 base, with 4 bases between. CDR3 sequence: CASSLVVNTGELFF. CDR3 DNA sequence: TGTGCCAGCAGCTTAGTGGTGAACACCGGGGAGCTGTTTTTT.

V is TRBV27 and J is TRBJ1-1, with TRBD1 matching 8 bases. The CDR3 totals 11 residues. V lost 6 bases to trimming and J lost 8 bases; unmatched junction nucleotides: 2. Germline loops: CDR1 MNHEY, CDR2 SMNVEV (reference sequence). The CDR3 coding sequence is TGTGCCAGCAGGACAGGGGAAGAAGCTTTCTTT. This gives the protein CASRTGEEAFF.